This T cell receptor beta chain originates from a study of blood T cell repertoires in COVID-19. Across the study: Acute and convalescent COVID-19 samples came from the United States, Italy and Spain. From T cells, B-cell-depleted T cells, or PBMCs came the material, which was cDNA or gDNA.

The CDR3 sequence is 14 residues long. Trimming at V came to 6 bases and at J to 6 bases, leaving 3 bases not matched to a gene. Germline V gives CDR1 ENHRY, CDR2 SYGVKD. Authors' data handling: The authors estimated nucleated cell counts from reference gene primer amplification. Profiling relied on immunoSEQ multiplex PCR, and the TCRdb table lists in-frame clones only, not all of them. The V and J calls and clone size come from that table; D and trimming were worked out from the DNA. The sample yields some 200,000 clones, 86% seen once. The sequenced sample was peripheral blood. This chain links TRBV10-3 with TRBJ1-5; 12 bases agree with TRBD1. The TCR was taken from a man at least 80 years old with acute or convalescent COVID-19. The DNA for the CDR3 is TGTGCCATCAGCCGGGACAGGGGGCTTCAGCCCCAGCATTTT. Amino acid sequence: CAISRDRGLQPQHF.